The rows below give T cell receptor beta chains drawn from one sample of a study of T cell responses to AZD1222 COVID-19 vaccine. Libraries were prepared by immunoSEQ multiplex PCR; TCRdb keeps only in-frame clonotypes and omits some of them. The sample records about 55,000 clones, 88% being singletons. Sequenced here: peripheral blood, sampled on day 0 of AZD1222 vaccination. These receptors all come from an adult in good health. Each CDR3 is given with its conserved first and last residue. Fields, in order: D gene, J gene, clone size, V gene, CDR3 DNA, CDR3 protein. A D gene is named only where the DNA matches it firmly. Rows give clone size only sometimes, using once, few, many, or a class for an expanded clone.

>.|TRBJ2-7|.|TRBV3-1/TRBV3-2
TGTGCCAGCAGCCAAGTAACAGGGCCGGGATACGAGCAGTACTTC
CASSQVTGPGYEQYF
>TRBD2|TRBJ2-1|.|TRBV2
TGTGCCAGCAACAGCGGACTAGCGGAAAATGAGCAGTTCTTC
CASNSGLAENEQFF
>.|TRBJ1-1|.|TRBV5-5
TGTGCCAGCAGCTTGACAAACACTGAAGCTTTCTTT
CASSLTNTEAFF
>TRBD1|TRBJ2-7|.|TRBV2
TGTGCCAGCGGCCGGGACAGGGTGGGCGAGCAGTACTTC
CASGRDRVGEQYF
>TRBD1|TRBJ2-1|once|TRBV6-2/TRBV6-3
TGTGCCAGCAGTACGGGACAGCCTGGCGGCGATGAGCAGTTCTTC
CASSTGQPGGDEQFF
>TRBD2|TRBJ2-7|.|TRBV6-1
TGTGCCAGCAGTGCGTCCGGGACTAGCGGGAAATACGAGCAGTACTTC
CASSASGTSGKYEQYF
>.|TRBJ1-5|.|TRBV19
TGTGCCAGTAGTATACAGGCTAGCAATCAGCCCCAGCATTTT
CASSIQASNQPQHF
>TRBD1|TRBJ1-1|.|TRBV18
TGTGCCAGCTCTCAAGGACAGGGGCGGACTGAAGCTTTCTTT
CASSQGQGRTEAFF
>.|TRBJ1-1|.|TRBV12-3/TRBV12-4
TGTGCCAGCAGTCCCCACCGGGAGGGAAAAGCTTTCTTT
CASSPHREGKAFF
>TRBD1|TRBJ2-1|.|TRBV29-1
TGCAGCGGGACAGGGGACTACAATGAGCAGTTCTTC
CSGTGDYNEQFF
>.|TRBJ1-3|.|TRBV6-4
TGTGCCAGCAGTGACCGATTTGGACGAGGGATCGGAAACACCATATATTTT
CASSDRFGRGIGNTIYF
>.|TRBJ1-2|.|TRBV29-1
TGCAGCGTTGACCCGGGCTCGGGAAGCTACACCTTC
CSVDPGSGSYTF
>.|TRBJ1-4|.|TRBV2
TGTGCCAGCAGTGGGGGGGCTAGGGATGAAAAACTGTTTTTT
CASSGGARDEKLFF
>.|TRBJ2-1|.|TRBV5-1
TGCGCCAGCAGCTTGGGGGGCTACTACAATGAGCAGTTCTTC
CASSLGGYYNEQFF
>TRBD1|TRBJ1-1|.|TRBV19
TGTGCCAGTACCCCTATACAGGGGGCGAGCACTGAAGCTTTCTTT
CASTPIQGASTEAFF
>.|TRBJ1-3|few|TRBV7-8
TGTGCCAGCAGCTTAGAGCAGGGAGGGAGAAACACCATATATTTT
CASSLEQGGRNTIYF
>.|TRBJ1-1|.|TRBV10-2
TGCGCCAGCAGTGACCCCAGGGGTTTAAACACTGAAGCTTTCTTT
CASSDPRGLNTEAFF
>.|TRBJ1-5|once|TRBV27
TGTGCCAGCAGTTTATGGCGTGATCAGCCCCAGCATTTT
CASSLWRDQPQHF
>TRBD1|TRBJ2-1|.|TRBV7-3
TGTGCCAGCAGCCCGGACAGGAACTACAATGAGCAGTTCTTC
CASSPDRNYNEQFF
>TRBD1|TRBJ2-7|.|TRBV28
TGTGCCAGCATAGGACAGGGAAGCGACGAGCAGTACTTC
CASIGQGSDEQYF
>TRBD1|TRBJ1-6|.|TRBV7-2
TGTGCCAGCAGCTTAGCCGGGACAGGGAATTCACCCCTCCACTTT
CASSLAGTGNSPLHF
>.|TRBJ1-1|.|TRBV27
TGTGCCAGCAGCTCCGGGCTGATGAACACTGAAGCTTTCTTT
CASSSGLMNTEAFF
>.|TRBJ2-3|.|TRBV19
TGTGCCAGTAGTAGGAAAGGGGCAGATACGCAGTATTTT
CASSRKGADTQYF
>.|TRBJ1-5|.|TRBV2
TGTGCCAGCAGTGAAAGCAGGGGTCAGCCCCAGCATTTT
CASSESRGQPQHF